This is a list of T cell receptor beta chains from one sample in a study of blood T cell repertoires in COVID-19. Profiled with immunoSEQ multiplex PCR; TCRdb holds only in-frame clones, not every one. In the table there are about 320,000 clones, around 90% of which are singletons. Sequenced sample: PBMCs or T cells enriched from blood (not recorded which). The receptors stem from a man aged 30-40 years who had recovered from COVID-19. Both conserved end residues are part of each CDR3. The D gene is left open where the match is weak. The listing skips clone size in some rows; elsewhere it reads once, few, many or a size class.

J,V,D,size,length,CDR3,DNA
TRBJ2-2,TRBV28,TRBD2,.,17,CASSFVQRGPPTGELFF,TGTGCCAGCAGTTTTGTCCAGCGGGGGCCCCCCACCGGGGAGCTGTTTTTT
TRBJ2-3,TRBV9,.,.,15,CASSVAGPLGDTQYF,TGTGCCAGCAGCGTGGCAGGGCCCTTGGGGGATACGCAGTATTTT
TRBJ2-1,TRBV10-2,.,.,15,CASSEDIRPYNEQFF,TGCGCCAGCAGTGAAGACATCCGCCCCTACAATGAGCAGTTCTTC
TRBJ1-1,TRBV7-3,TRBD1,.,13,CASSPGQDTEAFF,TGTGCCAGCAGCCCAGGACAGGACACTGAAGCTTTCTTT
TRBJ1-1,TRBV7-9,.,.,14,CASSFAGGSGEAFF,TGTGCCAGCAGCTTCGCAGGTGGGAGTGGGGAAGCTTTCTTT
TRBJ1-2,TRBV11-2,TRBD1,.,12,CASSSTGVGYTF,TGTGCCAGCAGCTCAACAGGGGTGGGCTACACCTTC
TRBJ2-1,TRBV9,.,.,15,CASSVGPLANNEQFF,TGTGCCAGCAGCGTAGGCCCCCTAGCGAACAATGAGCAGTTCTTC
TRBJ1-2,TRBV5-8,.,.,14,CASSLATSNYGYTF,TGTGCCAGCAGCTTGGCGACAAGTAACTATGGCTACACCTTC
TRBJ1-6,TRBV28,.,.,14,CASTTGSPFSPLHF,TGTGCCAGCACTACAGGGTCTCCCTTTTCACCCCTCCACTTT
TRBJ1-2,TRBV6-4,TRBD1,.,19,CASSDSTSDRGHRYYGYTF,TGTGCCAGCAGTGACTCGACATCGGACAGGGGGCATCGGTACTATGGCTACACCTTC
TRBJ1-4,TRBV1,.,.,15,CTSSQDWQGNEKLFF,TGCACCAGCAGCCAAGATTGGCAGGGTAATGAAAAACTGTTTTTT
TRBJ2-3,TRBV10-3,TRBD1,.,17,CAISRTGTGSSTDTQYF,TGTGCCATTAGTCGAACCGGGACAGGTTCTAGCACAGATACGCAGTATTTT
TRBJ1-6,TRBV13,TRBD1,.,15,CASSLGYRGLSPLHF,TGTGCCAGCAGCTTAGGTTACAGGGGGCTTTCACCCCTCCACTTT
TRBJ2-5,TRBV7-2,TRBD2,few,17,CASSSASGGPPWETQYF,TGTGCCAGCAGCTCCGCTAGCGGGGGGCCCCCATGGGAGACCCAGTACTTC
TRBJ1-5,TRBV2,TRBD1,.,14,CASMEGAVGQPQHF,TGTGCCAGCATGGAGGGGGCTGTCGGTCAGCCCCAGCATTTT
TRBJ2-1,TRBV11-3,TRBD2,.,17,CASSLPTSGGGYNEQFF,TGTGCCAGCAGCTTACCCACTAGCGGGGGGGGGTACAATGAGCAGTTCTTC
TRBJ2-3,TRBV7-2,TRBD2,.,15,CASSPRGGEGDTQYF,TGTGCCAGCAGCCCCCGGGGGGGAGAGGGAGATACGCAGTATTTT
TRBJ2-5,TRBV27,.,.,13,CASSFRGRETQYF,TGTGCCAGCAGTTTTAGGGGTCGGGAGACCCAGTACTTC
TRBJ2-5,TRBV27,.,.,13,CASSLGLLETQYF,TGTGCCAGCAGTTTAGGACTGTTGGAGACCCAGTACTTC
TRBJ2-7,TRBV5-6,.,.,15,CASSFFSTASYEQYF,TGTGCCAGCAGCTTTTTTAGTACAGCCTCCTACGAGCAGTACTTC
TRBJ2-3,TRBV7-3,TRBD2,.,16,CASSLTSGPSTDTQYF,TGTGCCAGCAGTTTGACTAGCGGGCCTAGCACAGATACGCAGTATTTT
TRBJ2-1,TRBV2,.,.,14,CASSEGTPNNEQFF,TGTGCCAGCAGTGAAGGAACGCCTAACAATGAGCAGTTCTTC
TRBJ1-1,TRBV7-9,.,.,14,CASSLGAGNTEAFF,TGTGCCAGCAGCTTAGGGGCAGGTAACACTGAAGCTTTCTTT